One sample yielded the 17 T cell receptor beta chains listed below, sequenced in a study of vaccination and CD4 T cells after COVID-19. Treatment here: approximately nine-day PBMC culture with coronavirus spike peptide pools or control peptides (ViraFEST assay). The unexposed donor gave CD4+ T cells before the COVID-19 pandemic (2011-2018). These receptors have no identified antigens. Cultured CD4+ T-cell DNA underwent Oncomine TCR Beta short-read sequencing. It was from cultured CD4+ T cells that genomic DNA was extracted. TCRdb redid the calling of the PCR reads with MiXCR, one entry per CDR3 protein. The repertoire includes some 9,700 distinct CDR3 sequences, about 35% of them detected once, and roughly 8% sits in the top ten. Input material: CD4+ T cells from blood, cultured in vitro. These receptors were collected from a human donor in good health.

The chain joins TRBV29-1 to TRBJ2-7; D is undetermined. The germline V gene has CDR1 SQVTM and CDR2 ANQGSEA. The CDR3 length is 12 residues. Deletions cut 6 bases from V and 2 bases from J, with 11 bases between. CDR3 in DNA: TGCAGCGTGTCTAGTTCCACCTACGAGCAGTACTTC. As protein: CSVSSSTYEQYF.

This clonotype was seen only a few times. This chain links TRBV7-2 with TRBJ2-1; D not certain. This CDR3 region has 14 residues. The V end was cut by 3 bases, the J end by 3 bases, with 9 bases between. Germline V gene lookup returns CDR1 SGHTA and CDR2 FQGNSA. CDR3 coding DNA: TGTGCCAGCAGCTTGCGACACAACTACAATGAGCAGTTCTTC. This translates into CASSLRHNYNEQFF.

The V and J genes are TRBV20-1 and TRBJ2-5; tentative D call: TRBD1 (6 bases). Germline lookup yields CDR1 DFQATT and CDR2 SNEGSKA (reference sequence). CDR3 length: 13 residues. V lost 6 bases and J lost 5, with 16 bases in between. CDR3 sequence (DNA): TGCAGTGCCCGACAGGAGCCAAAGGAGACCCAGTACTTC. Protein: CSARQEPKETQYF.

This clonotype occurred a few times. CDR3 in amino acids: CASSLGSGTPLHTGELFF. The CDR3 DNA reads TGTGCCAGCAGCTTAGGGAGCGGGACTCCCCTACACACCGGGGAGCTGTTTTTT. The chain combines TRBV7-6 with TRBJ2-2, with TRBD2 matching over 7 bases. Germline V gene lookup returns CDR1 SGHVS and CDR2 FNYEAQ. The CDR3 is 18 residues long. The V gene end was trimmed by 1 base and the J gene end by 3 bases; junction bases not matched to a gene: 11. Based on the CDR3 plus reference TRBV7-6 and TRBJ2-2, the full variable domain is GAGVSQSPRYKVTKRGQDVALRCDPISGHVSLYWYRQALGQGPEFLTYFNYEAQQDKSGLPNDRFSAERPEGSISTLTIQRTEQRDSAMYRCASSLGSGTPLHTGELFFGEGSRLTVL.

The chain carries TRBV7-2 and TRBJ2-5, with TRBD2 matching over 10 bases. The CDR3 has 18 amino acids. V dropped 5 bases and J dropped 5; count of bases not matched to a gene: 17. From germline, CDR1 is SGHTA and CDR2 FQGNSA. The CDR3 region has the DNA TGTGCCAGCAGCCCCCGGGCAGCTAGCGGGAGATGGGGGGAGACCCAGTACTTC. Encoded protein: CASSPRAASGRWGETQYF.

The genes are TRBV7-8 and TRBJ1-2; D may be TRBD1 (5 bases). This CDR3 is 13 amino acids long. From germline, CDR1 is SGHVS and CDR2 FQNEAQ. Trimming removed 5 bases at V and 6 bases at J, with 13 bases between. CDR3 coding DNA: TGTGCCAGCAGCCAACGACAGACCCATGGCTACACCTTC. Its protein product is CASSQRQTHGYTF.

The J gene is TRBJ1-1, the V gene TRBV6-1; TRBD1 agrees at 7 bases. The CDR3 covers 14 residues. The V and J ends lost 5 bases and 1 base, in that order; junction bases with no gene match: 4. Germline CDR1 MNHNS, CDR2 SASEGT. The CDR3 here is CASSQQGRNTEAFF. The CDR3 DNA is TGTGCCAGCAGTCAACAGGGGAGGAACACTGAAGCTTTCTTT.

The rearrangement links TRBV4-2 to TRBJ2-5; 8 positions agree with TRBD2. Trimming at V came to 1 base and at J to 2 bases, leaving 6 bases not matched to a gene. The germline V gene encodes CDR1 LGHNA and CDR2 YNFKEQ. The length of the CDR3 is 16 residues. CDR3 amino acids: CASSQGLAGTQETQYF. The CDR3 DNA reads TGTGCCAGCAGCCAAGGCCTAGCGGGTACTCAAGAGACCCAGTACTTC.

The CDR3 region is CASTGVASNQPQHF. CDR3 DNA sequence: TGTGCCAGTACTGGGGTGGCCAGCAATCAGCCCCAGCATTTT. The J gene is TRBJ1-5, the V gene TRBV19; D call uncertain. The V gene lost 7 bases and the J gene lost 1 base, with 11 bases spanning the gap. This CDR3 has 14 residues. CDR1 LNHDA and CDR2 SQIVND come from the germline V gene (reference sequence).

The CDR3 nucleotides are TGTGCCAGCAGCGTCCAGGGGGCAGTTCAGCCCCAGCATTTT. It specifies CASSVQGAVQPQHF. The V call is TRBV4-2, the J call TRBJ1-5; TRBD1 aligns across 8 bases. The length of the CDR3 is 14 residues. Germline V gene data show CDR1 as LGHNA and CDR2 as YNFKEQ. Trimming removed 5 bases from V and 6 bases from J; junction bases left unmatched: 6.

The rearrangement uses TRBV20-1 and TRBJ2-5; D may correspond to TRBD1 or TRBD2 (5 bases each). Germline V CDR1 and CDR2: DFQATT, SNEGSKA (reference sequence). Trimming took 8 bases from V and 9 from J, leaving 28 bases between them. This CDR3 has 15 residues. The DNA of the CDR3 is TGCAGTACCAGGGCTTCATTTGGGCCCAAAGCGGCCCAGTACTTC. Translation: CSTRASFGPKAAQYF.

In DNA, the CDR3 is TGTGCCAGCAGTTCGGGAGGTAGCGGCAACTACGAGCAGTACTTC. Protein sequence: CASSSGGSGNYEQYF. The chain links TRBV6-2 or TRBV6-3 to TRBJ2-7; 7 bases are a match to TRBD2. The germline V gene has CDR1 MNHEY and CDR2 SVGEGT. This CDR3 has 15 amino acids. V gave up 4 bases and J gave up 3 bases; unmatched junction bases: 9.

This clonotype turned up a few times. The chain links TRBV27 to TRBJ2-6; no definite D call. The CDR3 is 13 amino acids. The V gene lost 6 bases and the J gene lost 0 bases, with 3 bases spanning the gap. Per the germline V gene, CDR1 is MNHEY and CDR2 is SMNVEV (reference sequence). DNA for the CDR3: TGTGCCAGCAGGCCCTCTGGGGCCAACGTCCTGACTTTC. Amino acids: CASRPSGANVLTF.

In this sample, this clonotype is medium-sized. The chain has TRBV7-3 and TRBJ2-3; 7 nucleotides line up with TRBD2. Per the germline V gene, CDR1 is SGHTA and CDR2 is FQGTGA. This CDR3 is built from 16 residues. Trimming at V came to 5 bases and at J to 2 bases, leaving 10 bases not matched to a gene. The CDR3: CASSRRPGLNTDTQYF. The CDR3 nucleotides are TGTGCCAGCAGCCGGCGCCCGGGACTAAACACAGATACGCAGTATTTT.

This sequence joins TRBV9 and TRBJ2-1, with D perhaps given as TRBD1 or TRBD2 (5 bases each). Germline CDR1 and CDR2: SGDLS and YYNGEE. V was trimmed by 1 base and J by 8 bases, leaving 10 bases between them. This CDR3 is 13 amino acids long. This CDR3 reads CASSVRGVDEQFF. In DNA, the CDR3 is TGTGCCAGCAGCGTACGAGGGGTCGATGAGCAGTTCTTC.

V is TRBV19 and J is TRBJ2-7; D may be TRBD2 (6 bases). In germline, CDR1 is LNHDA, CDR2 SQIVND (reference sequence). Trimming pared 1 base from V and 0 bases from J, leaving 10 bases between. The CDR3 covers 15 residues. The CDR3: CASSIAGLSSYEQYF. The CDR3 DNA is TGTGCCAGTAGTATAGCAGGACTAAGCTCCTACGAGCAGTACTTC.

The chain is built from TRBV6-2 or TRBV6-3 and TRBJ1-1; D unclear. Trimming left V 0 bases short and J 11 bases short, with 13 bases between. CDR3 size: 13 residues. Per germline, CDR1 MNHEY and CDR2 SVGEGT. The CDR3 spells CASSYSPYRWAFF. For the CDR3, the DNA is TGTGCCAGCAGTTACTCACCGTATCGATGGGCTTTCTTT.